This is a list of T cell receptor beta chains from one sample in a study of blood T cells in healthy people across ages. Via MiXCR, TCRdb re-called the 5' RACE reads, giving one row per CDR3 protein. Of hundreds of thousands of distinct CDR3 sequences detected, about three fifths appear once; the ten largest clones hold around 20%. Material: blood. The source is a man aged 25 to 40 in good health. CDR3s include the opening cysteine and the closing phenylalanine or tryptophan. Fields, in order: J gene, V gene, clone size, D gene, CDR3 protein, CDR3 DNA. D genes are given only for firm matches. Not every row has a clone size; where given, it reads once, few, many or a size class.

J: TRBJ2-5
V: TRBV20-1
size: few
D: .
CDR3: CSATPGAGYMETQYF
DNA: TGCAGTGCTACGCCAGGGGCTGGGTATATGGAGACCCAGTACTTC

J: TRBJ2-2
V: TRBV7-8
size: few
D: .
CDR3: CASSLSRVGELFF
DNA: TGTGCCAGCAGCTTAAGTAGGGTCGGGGAGCTGTTTTTT

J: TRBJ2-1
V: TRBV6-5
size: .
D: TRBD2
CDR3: CASSGIAGYDNEQFF
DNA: TGTGCCAGCAGTGGAATAGCGGGATACGACAATGAGCAGTTCTTC

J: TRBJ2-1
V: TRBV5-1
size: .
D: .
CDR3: CASSLEGSIYNEQFF
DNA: TGCGCCAGCAGCTTGGAGGGGAGTATCTACAATGAGCAGTTCTTC

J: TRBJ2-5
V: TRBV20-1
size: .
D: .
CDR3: CSARRLHLQETQYF
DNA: TGCAGTGCTAGACGGCTACATCTCCAAGAGACCCAGTACTTC

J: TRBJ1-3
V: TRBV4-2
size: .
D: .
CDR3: CASSQDGTSGNTIYF
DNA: TGTGCCAGCAGCCAAGACGGGACCTCTGGAAACACCATATATTTT

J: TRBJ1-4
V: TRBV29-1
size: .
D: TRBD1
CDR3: CSANQGQGEKLFF
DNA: TGCAGCGCCAACCAAGGACAGGGTGAAAAACTGTTTTTT

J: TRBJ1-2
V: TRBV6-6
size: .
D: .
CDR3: CASSYAATNYGYTF
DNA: TGTGCCAGCAGTTACGCAGCAACTAACTATGGCTACACCTTC

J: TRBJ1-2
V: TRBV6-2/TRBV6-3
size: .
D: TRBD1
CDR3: CASTNGQVYGYTF
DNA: TGTGCCAGCACCAACGGACAGGTCTATGGCTACACCTTC

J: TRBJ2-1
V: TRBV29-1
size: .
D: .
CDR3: CSVEGGYNEQFF
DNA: TGCAGCGTTGAAGGGGGCTACAATGAGCAGTTCTTC

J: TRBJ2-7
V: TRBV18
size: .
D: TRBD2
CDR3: CACVQTGTSGGYEQYF
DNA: TGTGCCTGCGTCCAGACGGGGACTAGCGGGGGCTACGAGCAGTACTTC

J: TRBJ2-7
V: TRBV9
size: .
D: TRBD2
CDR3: CASSVEAGPSYEQYF
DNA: TGTGCCAGCAGCGTAGAAGCGGGGCCATCCTACGAGCAGTACTTC

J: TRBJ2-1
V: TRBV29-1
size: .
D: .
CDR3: CSGGGRSNEQFF
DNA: TGCAGCGGAGGAGGTCGTAGTAATGAGCAGTTCTTC

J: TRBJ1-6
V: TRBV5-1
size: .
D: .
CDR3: CASSPDGNSPLHF
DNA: TGCGCCAGCAGCCCCGACGGGAATTCACCCCTCCACTTT

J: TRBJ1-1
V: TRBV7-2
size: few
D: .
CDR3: CASSFSAETEAFF
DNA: TGTGCCAGCAGCTTTTCGGCAGAGACTGAAGCTTTCTTT

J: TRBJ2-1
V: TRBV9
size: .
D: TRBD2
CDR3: CASSATQREGFSEQFF
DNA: TGTGCCAGCAGCGCTACTCAGCGGGAGGGTTTCAGTGAGCAGTTCTTC

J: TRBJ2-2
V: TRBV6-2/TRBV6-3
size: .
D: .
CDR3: CASSYYTGELFF
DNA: TGTGCCAGCAGTTATTACACCGGGGAGCTGTTTTTT

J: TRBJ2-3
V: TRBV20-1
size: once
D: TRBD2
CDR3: CSARDWGVAGADTQYF
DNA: TGCAGTGCTAGAGATTGGGGTGTAGCGGGAGCCGATACGCAGTATTTT

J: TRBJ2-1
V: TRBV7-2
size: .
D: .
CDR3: CASSLAGGAWNEQFF
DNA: TGTGCCAGCAGCTTAGCGGGGGGAGCATGGAATGAGCAGTTCTTC

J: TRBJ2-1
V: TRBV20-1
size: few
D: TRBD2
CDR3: CSAGKSGLADNEQFF
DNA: TGCAGTGCTGGCAAATCGGGACTAGCGGACAATGAGCAGTTCTTC

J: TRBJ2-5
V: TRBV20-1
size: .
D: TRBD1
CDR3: CSAASGQPGETQYF
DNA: TGCAGTGCGGCCTCGGGACAGCCCGGGGAGACCCAGTACTTC

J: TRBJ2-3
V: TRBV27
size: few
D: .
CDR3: CASSFGRRRTDTQYF
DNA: TGTGCCAGCAGTTTCGGGCGGCGCCGCACAGATACGCAGTATTTT

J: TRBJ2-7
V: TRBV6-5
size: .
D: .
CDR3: CASSYSISRVGYEQYF
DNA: TGTGCCAGCAGTTACTCGATTAGCAGGGTAGGGTACGAGCAGTACTTC

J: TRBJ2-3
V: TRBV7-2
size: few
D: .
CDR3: CASSLVAGPTDTQYF
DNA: TGTGCCAGCAGCTTGGTTGCGGGCCCCACAGATACGCAGTATTTT

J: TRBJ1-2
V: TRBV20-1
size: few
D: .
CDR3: CSASGGFYGYTF
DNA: TGCAGTGCTAGTGGGGGATTCTATGGCTACACCTTC

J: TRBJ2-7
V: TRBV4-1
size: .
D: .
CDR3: CASSLQGNHLSEQYF
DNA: TGCGCCAGCAGCCTACAGGGCAACCACCTGAGCGAGCAGTACTTC

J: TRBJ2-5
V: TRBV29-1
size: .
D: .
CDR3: CSVEDNRREETQYF
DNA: TGCAGCGTTGAAGATAATCGGAGGGAAGAGACCCAGTACTTC

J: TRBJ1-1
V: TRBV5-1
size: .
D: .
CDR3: CASSLGPVFGTEAFF
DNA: TGCGCCAGCAGCCTCGGGCCCGTATTCGGCACTGAAGCTTTCTTT

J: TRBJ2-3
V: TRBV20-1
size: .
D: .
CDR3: CSAPPGGGSTDTQYF
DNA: TGCAGTGCTCCCCCCGGGGGAGGCAGCACAGATACGCAGTATTTT

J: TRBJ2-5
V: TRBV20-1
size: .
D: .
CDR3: CSARDGRETQYF
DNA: TGCAGTGCTAGAGATGGGAGGGAGACCCAGTACTTC

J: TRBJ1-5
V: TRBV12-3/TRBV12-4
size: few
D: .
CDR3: CASSEYMYGTGHQPQHF
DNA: TGTGCCAGCTCGGAATATATGTACGGGACCGGCCATCAGCCCCAGCATTTT

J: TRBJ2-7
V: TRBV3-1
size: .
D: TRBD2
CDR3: CASSQSSGVVWEQYF
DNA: TGTGCCAGCAGCCAATCTAGCGGGGTTGTGTGGGAGCAGTACTTC

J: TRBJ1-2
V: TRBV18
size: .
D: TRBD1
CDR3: CASSRNRGEEDGYTF
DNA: TGTGCCAGCTCCCGCAACAGGGGTGAAGAGGATGGCTACACCTTC

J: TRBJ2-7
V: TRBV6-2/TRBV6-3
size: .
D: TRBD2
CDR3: CASSRSGGSYNEQYF
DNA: TGTGCCAGCAGCCGTAGCGGGGGTTCCTACAATGAGCAGTACTTC

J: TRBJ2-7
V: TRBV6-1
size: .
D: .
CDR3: CASSVGNTYEQYF
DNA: TGTGCCAGCAGTGTTGGCAACACCTACGAGCAGTACTTC

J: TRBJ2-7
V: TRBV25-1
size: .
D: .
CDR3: CASTMAGGYEQYF
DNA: TGTGCCAGCACCATGGCTGGAGGGTACGAGCAGTACTTC

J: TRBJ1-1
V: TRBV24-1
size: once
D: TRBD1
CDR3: CATSDTGQTNTEAFF
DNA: TGTGCCACCAGTGATACGGGACAGACAAACACTGAAGCTTTCTTT

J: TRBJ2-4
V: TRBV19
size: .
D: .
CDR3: CASSNTRGAKNIQYF
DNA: TGTGCCAGTAGTAACACTCGCGGGGCCAAAAACATTCAGTACTTC

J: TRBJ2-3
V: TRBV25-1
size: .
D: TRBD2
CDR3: CASSEGIGATSYYTDTQYF
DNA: TGTGCCAGCAGTGAAGGAATAGGGGCGACTAGCTATTACACAGATACGCAGTATTTT

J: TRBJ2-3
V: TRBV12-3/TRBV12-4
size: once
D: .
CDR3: CASSPTRGALTDTQYF
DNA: TGTGCCAGCAGCCCCACCCGGGGGGCCCTCACAGATACGCAGTATTTT

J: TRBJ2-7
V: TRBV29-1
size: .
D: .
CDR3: CSVRSDYEQYF
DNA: TGCAGCGTTCGATCGGACTACGAGCAGTACTTC